This note documents a single T cell receptor (beta chain) sequence. Its target is unknown. Use of 60 Vbeta and 13 Jbeta primers characterized the PCR. Clones were read by immunoSEQ multiplex PCR, and TCRdb kept only the in-frame ones, dropping some. Counted here are under 150,000 clones, about 76% occurring once; the ten biggest clones make up about 3.4%. The data stem from a study of cytomegalovirus exposure and HLA in healthy donors. Findings of the study overall: Earlier analysis found most TCR beta V segments productive about 87% or about 30% of the time. CMV serostatus was the only immune exposure information that was available.

Donors sampled were nominally healthy, though unrecorded immune exposures were likely. The CDR3 covers 13 residues. Germline lookup yields CDR1 GTSNPN and CDR2 SVGIG (reference sequence). The ends were cut back, 6 bases at V and 0 bases at J, with 12 bases in the middle. The clonotype originates from a female donor in good health and CMV-seronegative. This sequence joins TRBV30 and TRBJ2-7; tentative D call: TRBD1 (6 bases). The sample consisted of PBMCs. The CDR3 here is CACFTGNSYEQYF. Here the CDR3 DNA reads TGTGCCTGTTTTACAGGGAACTCCTACGAGCAGTACTTC.